This TCR beta chain was identified in a study of cytomegalovirus exposure and HLA in healthy donors (dated by TCRdb to the late 2010s). Study-level background: An earlier analysis of some 500 of the donors reported 250 to 300 Gb of sequence data and some 120 million unique TCR beta sequences from 150 million to 200 million T cells. In a later genetic analysis, genome-wide SNP genotypes for about three fifths of the roughly 670 donors were used, and that subset was treated as a discovery cohort. The study was designed to test whether signatures of past pathogen exposure could be identified by cataloging public T cell receptors. Rather than drawing on any new phenotypic data, the later analysis identified candidate immune exposures from TCR beta sequences and the way those sequences occurred across donors. To predict cytomegalovirus infection status, the study brought together high-throughput TCR immunosequencing, statistical association of individual TCRs with disease status, and machine learning. Alongside the repertoire data, information on donor age, sex, ethnicity and CMV serostatus was compiled. A separate validation cohort of more than 100 different subjects was used in addition to the roughly 640-subject first cohort. Of the roughly 390 genotyped donors, 65% to 90% fell in the genetic ancestry cluster associated with self-reported Caucasian donors. Among around 400 genotyped donors of the cohort, an average of around 250,000 unique TCR beta nucleotide sequences was sequenced per donor, of which 15% to 20% were non-productive. The T cell repertoires of under 700 subjects were profiled by immunosequencing and related to cytomegalovirus serostatus. The number of typed donors differed by locus: about 629-640 for A, B, C, DRB1 and DQB1; 500 to 550 for DQA1; fewer than 610 for DPA1; and about 450 for DPB1. In a later analysis, previously published TCR beta repertoires from 600 to 850 donors were re-analyzed and high-resolution HLA genotyping was added so that TCR occurrence patterns could be studied. An early release covering roughly 640 HLA-typed donors comprised about 300 gigabases of sequencing data and around 85 million unique TCR sequences. An earlier analysis of roughly 600 of the donors used high-throughput TCR beta sequencing to judge whether each TCR beta V gene segment behaved as functional or pseudogenic. All discovery cohort repertoires had been generated using a single sequencing platform. Four to six DR-DQ haplotypes were handled as single units for association and clustering, since linkage in the cohort was strong. HLA typing covered class I and class II loci at four-digit resolution. What the study reported, not specific to this receptor: Correlated functional status among segregating V segments might reflect linkage disequilibrium, but an unknown experimental factor could not be ruled out. Because some donors lacked HLA typing at each locus, the association tests relied only on the typed subset. It was suggested by the authors that the approach could potentially be generalized to other disease states and immunological phenotypes. An association between a missense DCLRE1C variant and V-gene and J-gene trimming of TCR beta chains was found in a later genetic analysis and replicated in an independent cohort. Most TCR sequences were seen in very few donors, while some public TCRs were found in many individuals. A cluster of highly shared sequence variants was judged likely to represent a technical artifact of the sequencing pipeline. Compared with the 666-donor mean, donors in an Asian-associated ancestry cluster had fewer N-insertions in productive TCRs, according to a later genetic analysis. Because the 87-base-pair reads could not distinguish some IMGT-functional V segments, including TRBV6-2 and TRBV6-3, those segments were excluded. Because counts were too low, fewer than 20 rarely observed V segments, including chromosome 9 orphons, were excluded from the earlier analysis of several hundred of the donors. In a later analysis, HLA-associated TCR beta chains showed more clonal expansion and lower generation probabilities than non-associated chains that were equally common. A further reported finding was that TCR beta sequences accurately predicted the HLA-A and HLA-B alleles for most subjects in the first cohort. An earlier analysis of 587 of the donors showed that most TCR beta V segments appeared in productive rearrangements either about 90% or about 30% of the time, which broadly matched IMGT annotations. For the cohort, immune exposure information was limited to CMV serostatus. According to a later analysis, most CMV-associated TCR beta chains appeared to be HLA-restricted, and the HLA associations seemed to be driven largely by CMV exposure. At a false discovery rate of 0.05, a later analysis linked some 17,000 TCR beta sequences to specific HLA alleles. In vitro tests confirmed that a few of the cytomegalovirus-associated TCR beta chains recognize cytomegalovirus antigens. Presence/absence analyses assumed roughly uniform sequencing depth across donors, an assumption that may not hold. According to a later analysis, parvovirus B19, influenza, CMV and Epstein-Barr virus appeared linked to several top co-occurrence clusters. The classifier was reported to diagnose cytomegalovirus status with high specificity and sensitivity in both the original and validation cohorts. The study listed 164 TCR beta chains as associated with cytomegalovirus. Only TCR beta chains were sequenced in this cohort, and the absence of alpha or paired-chain data limited detectable features. When HLA alleles, especially DR and DQ, strongly co-occurred, attributing TCR associations to individual alleles was difficult. In a later analysis, TCR association rates were found to vary across HLA loci, with the most associated TCRs seen for DRB1 alleles and the fewest for HLA-C alleles.

With regard to this clone: The antigen it recognizes is unknown. Base qualities were left out, and no much larger clone turns up one base away.

The library was prepared using the immunoSEQ multiplex PCR assay. For the multiplex PCR, a mixture combining 60 forward primers for TCR Vbeta segments and 13 reverse primers for TCR Jbeta segments was used. The CDR3 region of rearranged TCR beta genes was amplified from genomic DNA by a multiplex PCR assay. The Illumina HiSeq System was used to sequence the amplified TCR beta libraries as 87-base-pair reads. The published analysis was carried out like this. A later analysis counted tens of millions of unique TCR beta chains across the 670 or so repertoires, and around 9.9 million of these chains were shared by at least two donors. To remove PCR and sequencing errors, raw reads were error-corrected and collapsed into unique sequences using a nearest-neighbor algorithm that merged closely related sequences. Alignment of CDR3 sequences to IMGT reference sequences was used to assign V, D and J gene segments. For a sequence to be retained, at least a six-nucleotide match to both a V gene segment and a J gene segment was required. A rearrangement counted as productive if the CDR3 had no stop codons and remained in frame with V and J, and every other rearrangement counted as non-productive. CDR3 was defined by IMGT convention, running from the second conserved V-encoded cysteine to the conserved J-encoded phenylalanine. The earlier analysis of about 530 of the donors excluded any sequence lacking an unambiguous match to a single V gene segment. An earlier analysis of fewer than 750 of the donors classified V segments as functional when productive rearrangements were above 56.7% and as segregating when the standard deviation between donors was above 5%. A statistical classification framework was built to diagnose cytomegalovirus status from the catalog of TCR beta chain sequences. In a later analysis, TCR nucleotide sequences were compared against IMGT/GENE-DB human TR gene sequences so that V and J genes could be assigned. In a later analysis, CDR3 sequences and most-parsimonious VDJ recombination scenarios were assigned using the TCRdist pipeline. A later analysis defined each TCR beta chain by its CDR3 amino acid sequence plus V-gene family, and excluded reads lacking a unique V-gene family. To address suspected cross-contamination and a sequencing artifact, a later analysis removed 550 to 750 highly shared, low-generation-probability nucleotide sequences. For each public chain, a later analysis derived a clonal expansion index from normalized ranks of inferred template counts within each repertoire. In a later analysis, generation probabilities were computed with a VDJ recombination model fitted to out-of-frame rearrangements, and the resulting probabilities were checked against IGoR. Hypergeometric tests were used in a later analysis to score TCR-TCR, TCR-HLA and TCR-CMV co-occurrence, with a repertoire-size bias correction applied to the TCR pairs. A later analysis estimated false discovery rates by permuting HLA or CMV assignments 20 times. In a later analysis, co-occurring TCRs were grouped using DBSCAN, and TCRdist sequence similarity was added for clustering within HLA-allele-positive subsets. For co-occurrence clustering, repertoires with fewer than 30,000 or more than 120,000 public chains were excluded, along with roughly 5 repertoires with anomalous nucleotide sharing. The clones in this table, taken by TCRdb from immuneACCESS, are in-frame only. Not every clone is retained; where verified, under half of the shortfall comes from an unresolved V gene, and the cause of the rest is unknown. The V and J calls and clone size were taken over from that table, and D and trimming were inferred from the DNA. The sample has about 180,000 clones on record, 70% to 80% of them singletons. The ten top clones hold 2% to 2.5% of the sample.

V sheds 6 bases and J sheds 7 bases, leaving 18 bases between their ends. The CDR3 measures 14 amino acids from cysteine to phenylalanine. CDR3 DNA only is kept here, 42 bases in frame from base 1. The germline V gene supplies CDR1 SNHLY and CDR2 FYNNEI. The cohort consisted of more than 650 healthy bone marrow donors. At the time of sampling, every cohort member was nominally healthy, though immune exposures that went unrecorded were likely present. The donor was CMV seronegative and was included in the group of 352 seronegative cohort members. A peripheral blood sample was collected from each donor, and TCR beta sequencing was performed on peripheral blood mononuclear cells. The Qiagen DNeasy Blood Extraction Kit was used to extract genomic DNA from the blood cell samples.

The chain is assembled from TRBV2 and TRBJ1-1, with the D gene call left open. Material for sequencing was PBMCs. This clonotype was sampled from a man aged 55 to 69 in good health and CMV-seronegative. The CDR3 here reads CASRTPRGWGEAFF. The nucleotides read TGTGCCAGCAGGACGCCCCGGGGTTGGGGTGAAGCTTTCTTT.